These 21 T cell receptor beta chains originate from one sample sequenced in a study of shared clonotypes between healthy human individuals. The data were produced by immunoSEQ multiplex PCR, yet TCRdb's version contains in-frame clones alone and is incomplete. The data show about 2.3 million clones, more than 80% seen once. The source material was naive CD4+ T cells from PBMCs. The subset: CD45RA+ positively selected. The receptors come from a man between 18 and 35 years old in good health. Some clones in this sample may be carry-over from other donors' samples.

J is TRBJ2-7 and V is TRBV9; TRBD1 agrees at 7 bases. V shed 1 base, J shed 5 bases, and the junction held 6 bases outside the gene matches. The CDR3 totals 14 residues. CDR1 is SGDLS, CDR2 YYNGEE, per germline. CDR3 sequence: CASSVHRGFDEQYF. As DNA, the CDR3 is TGTGCCAGCAGCGTACACAGGGGTTTCGACGAGCAGTACTTC.

This chain links TRBV5-6 with TRBJ1-1; TRBD1 matches at 7 bases. Trimming took 4 bases from V and 7 from J; bases not matched to a gene: 4. Germline assignment: CDR1 SGHDT and CDR2 YYEEEE. The CDR3 covers 12 residues. The CDR3 nucleotides read TGTGCCAGCAGCGGATACAGGGGTGAAGCTTTCTTT. It is translated as CASSGYRGEAFF.

The V and J genes are TRBV28 and TRBJ1-5, with 8 bases identical to TRBD1. The CDR3 runs 16 residues. V dropped 6 bases and J dropped 2; count of bases not matched to a gene: 9. Germline V gene data show CDR1 as MDHEN and CDR2 as SYDVKM. The DNA for the CDR3 is TGTGCCAGCAGGATCACGGACAGGGCCCGCAATCAGCCCCAGCATTTT. This gives the protein CASRITDRARNQPQHF.

V and J are TRBV11-2 and TRBJ1-1, with a tentative D call TRBD1 (5 bases). The germline V gene encodes CDR1 SGHAT and CDR2 FQNNGV. Trimming left V 2 bases short and J 3 bases short, with 7 bases between. This CDR3 is 13 amino acids long. The CDR3 DNA follows: TGTGCCAGCAGCTTATGGGGGGACACTGAAGCTTTCTTT. Translation: CASSLWGDTEAFF.

As for this clone: Other DNA variants within this sample encode the same CDR3. V gene TRBV19 combines with J gene TRBJ2-1; D unresolved. The CDR3 length is 13 residues. The germline gives CDR1 LNHDA, CDR2 SQIVND (reference sequence). The ends were cut back, 1 base at V and 7 bases at J, with 8 bases in the middle. The CDR3 nucleotides are TGTGCCAGTAGTATAGGTCAACGGAATGAGCAGTTCTTC. Its protein is CASSIGQRNEQFF.

V is TRBV2 and J is TRBJ2-7; unclear D gene. The CDR3 runs to 13 residues. Germline V gives CDR1 SNHLY, CDR2 FYNNEI. V was trimmed by 4 bases and J by 6 bases, leaving 13 bases between them. Here the CDR3 DNA reads TGTGCCAGCAGTGTTTTAAGTGGTGGCGAGCAGTACTTC. Protein product: CASSVLSGGEQYF.

This chain joins TRBV6-1 and TRBJ2-3; 7 nucleotides match TRBD1. The CDR3 contains 15 residues. Trimming removed 5 bases from V and 4 bases from J; junction bases left unmatched: 9. Germline CDR1 MNHNS, CDR2 SASEGT. CDR3 nucleotides: TGTGCCAGCAGTCCTAAGACAGGGCTACCAGATACGCAGTATTTT. Translation: CASSPKTGLPDTQYF.

This chain links TRBV18 with TRBJ2-4; D is perhaps TRBD1 (6 bases). Trimming left V 2 bases short and J 10 bases short, with 12 bases between. The CDR3 extends over 13 amino acids. Germline CDR1 and CDR2: KGHSH and LQKENI. In DNA form, the CDR3 reads TGTGCCAGCTCACCAGGGACACCCAATATTCAGTACTTC. It encodes CASSPGTPNIQYF. Drawing the rest from reference TRBV18 and TRBJ2-4, the complete variable domain is NAGVMQNPRHLVRRRGQEARLRCSPMKGHSHVYWYRQLPEEGLKFMVYLQKENIIDESGMPKERFSAEFPKEGPSILRIQQVVRGDSAAYFCASSPGTPNIQYFGAGTRLSVL.

The rearrangement uses TRBV7-2 and TRBJ1-5; the D gene is possibly TRBD1 (5 bases). V lost 7 bases and J 0 bases, leaving 13 bases between the germline ends. Germline CDR1 is SGHTA and CDR2 is FQGNSA. CDR3 length: 15 amino acids. The CDR3 DNA sequence: TGTGCCAGCAACGAGTGGGGCAATAGCAATCAGCCCCAGCATTTT. As protein: CASNEWGNSNQPQHF.

The V and J genes are TRBV18 and TRBJ2-1; 7 nucleotides match TRBD1. The CDR3 length is 16 residues. CDR1 is KGHSH and CDR2 is LQKENI in the germline V gene. V lost 3 bases, J lost 4 bases, and 9 bases stayed unmatched. The CDR3 coding sequence is TGTGCCAGCTCACCGCCAGGGGGACAGCTTTACAATGAGCAGTTCTTC. Amino acid sequence: CASSPPGGQLYNEQFF.

Comments on this clone: The same CDR3 can be traced to other DNA sequences in this sample. J is TRBJ2-7 and V is TRBV5-1; 8 nucleotides align to TRBD1. From germline, CDR1 is SGHRS and CDR2 YFSETQ. The CDR3 is made up of 14 amino acids. J was trimmed by 0 bases and V by 4 bases; bases with no gene match: 3. DNA of the CDR3: TGCGCCAGCAGCACCGGACAGGGCTCCTACGAGCAGTACTTC. Encoded protein: CASSTGQGSYEQYF.

This chain connects TRBV28 to TRBJ1-4; a possible D gene is TRBD1 (5 bases). The CDR3 totals 15 residues. Germline V gene data show CDR1 as MDHEN and CDR2 as SYDVKM. V was shortened by 5 bases and J by 7 bases, with 17 bases between the two germline ends. This CDR3 is CASSPNGARPEKLFF. In nucleotides, the CDR3 is TGTGCCAGCAGTCCCAACGGGGCACGTCCTGAAAAACTGTTTTTT. Using reference TRBV28 and TRBJ1-4 for the parts outside the CDR3, the full variable domain is DVKVTQSSRYLVKRTGEKVFLECVQDMDHENMFWYRQDPGLGLRLIYFSYDVKMKEKGDIPEGYSVSREKKERFSLILESASTNQTSMYLCASSPNGARPEKLFFGSGTQLSVL.

This clone was recorded only once. The chain joins TRBV18 to TRBJ2-7; 7 nucleotides line up with TRBD2. Trimming at V came to 0 bases and at J to 0 bases, leaving 5 bases not matched to a gene. Germline lookup yields CDR1 KGHSH and CDR2 LQKENI. CDR3 length: 16 amino acids. The DNA of the CDR3 is TGTGCCAGCTCACCACCGATGCCTAGCGGCTCCTACGAGCAGTACTTC. Translated: CASSPPMPSGSYEQYF.

The chain has TRBV5-1 and TRBJ1-2; 8 nucleotides align to TRBD1. J lost 4 bases, V lost 4 bases, and 3 bases had no gene match. Germline loops: CDR1 SGHRS, CDR2 YFSETQ. This CDR3 is 13 amino acids long. The CDR3 protein is CASSGDRSYGYTF. CDR3 bases: TGCGCCAGCAGCGGGGACAGGAGCTATGGCTACACCTTC.

This rearrangement joins TRBV19 to TRBJ2-2; 10 nucleotides agree with TRBD2. CDR3 length equals 16 residues. V gave up 5 bases and J gave up 6 bases; unmatched junction bases: 9. Germline-derived CDR1 and CDR2 are LNHDA and SQIVND (reference sequence). The CDR3, as DNA: TGTGCCAGTAGTTTACCCGGAGCGGGAGGGCCCGGGGAGCTGTTTTTT. It translates to CASSLPGAGGPGELFF.

The rearrangement links TRBV29-1 to TRBJ2-2, with D possibly TRBD2 on 5 matching bases. Germline lookup yields CDR1 SQVTM and CDR2 ANQGSEA. Trimming shortened V by 7 bases and J by 4 bases, and 16 bases separated the two germline ends. The CDR3 is 14 residues long. CDR3 nucleotide sequence: TGCAGCGCCCTAGCCACCCGTGGCACCGGGGAGCTGTTTTTT. Its translation: CSALATRGTGELFF.

The genes are TRBV6-1 and TRBJ1-1; 7 bases agree with TRBD1. There are 15 residues in the CDR3. V lost 5 bases, J lost 0 bases, and 6 bases stayed unmatched. CDR1 and CDR2 from the germline V gene are MNHNS and SASEGT. The CDR3 region has the DNA TGTGCCAGCAGTACCGGGACAGCGGTGAACACTGAAGCTTTCTTT. As protein: CASSTGTAVNTEAFF.

In regard to this clone: Other DNA sequences within the sample encode an identical CDR3. This chain uses TRBV7-9 with TRBJ1-1; D ambiguous. The CDR3 extends over 13 amino acids. Germline V gene lookup returns CDR1 SEHNR and CDR2 FQNEAQ (reference sequence). V gave up 3 bases and J gave up 1 base, with 6 bases separating them. The CDR3 nucleotides are TGTGCCAGCAGCTTGATGGAGAACACTGAAGCTTTCTTT. Amino acids: CASSLMENTEAFF.

On this clone itself: The same CDR3 also results from other DNA sequences found in this sample. The chain is built from TRBV18 and TRBJ2-5; D is uncertain. The germline V gene encodes CDR1 KGHSH and CDR2 LQKENI. The V end was cut by 2 bases, the J end by 4 bases, with 5 bases between. The CDR3 extends over 12 amino acids. The CDR3 spells CASSPSRETQYF. As DNA, the CDR3 is TGTGCCAGCTCACCATCTCGAGAGACCCAGTACTTC. Based on the CDR3 plus reference TRBV18 and TRBJ2-5, the full variable domain is NAGVMQNPRHLVRRRGQEARLRCSPMKGHSHVYWYRQLPEEGLKFMVYLQKENIIDESGMPKERFSAEFPKEGPSILRIQQVVRGDSAAYFCASSPSRETQYFGPGTRLLVL.

This clone was counted only a few times. The chain carries TRBV4-2 and TRBJ2-5, with TRBD2 identical over 9 bases. Germline assignment: CDR1 LGHNA and CDR2 YNFKEQ. The CDR3 sequence is 16 residues long. V lost 4 bases, J lost 5 bases, and 11 bases stayed unmatched. Here the CDR3 DNA reads TGTGCCAGCAGCCCTCTAAGGGCTAGCGGGAAGGAGACCCAGTACTTC. Amino acid sequence: CASSPLRASGKETQYF.

The chain carries TRBV4-2 and TRBJ1-1; TRBD1 aligns across 12 bases. V dropped 0 bases and J dropped 0; count of bases not matched to a gene: 11. Germline values: CDR1 LGHNA, CDR2 YNFKEQ. This CDR3 has 20 amino acids. CDR3 in amino acids: CASSQEGWGTGGIMNTEAFF. CDR3 DNA: TGTGCCAGCAGCCAAGAAGGGTGGGGGACAGGGGGCATCATGAACACTGAAGCTTTCTTT.